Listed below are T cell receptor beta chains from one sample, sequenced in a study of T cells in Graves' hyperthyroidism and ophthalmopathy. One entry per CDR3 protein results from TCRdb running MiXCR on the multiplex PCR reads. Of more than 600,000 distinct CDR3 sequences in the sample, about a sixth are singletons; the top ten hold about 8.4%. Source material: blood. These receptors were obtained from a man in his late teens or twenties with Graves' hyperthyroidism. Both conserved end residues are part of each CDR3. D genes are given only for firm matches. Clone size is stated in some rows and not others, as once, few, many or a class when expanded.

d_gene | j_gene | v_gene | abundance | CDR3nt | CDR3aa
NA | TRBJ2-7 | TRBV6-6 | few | TGTGCCAGCAGTTACGGTACGGCGGGCTACGAGCAGTACTTC | CASSYGTAGYEQYF
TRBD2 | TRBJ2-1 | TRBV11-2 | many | TGTGCCAGCAGCGGACTAGCGGGGTGGTTCTTC | CASSGLAGWFF
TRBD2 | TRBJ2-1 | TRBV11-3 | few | TGTGCCAGCACCAAGAGAAGTACTAGCGAATACAATGAGCAGTTCTTC | CASTKRSTSEYNEQFF
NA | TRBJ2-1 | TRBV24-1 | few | TGTGCCACCAGTGATTTCAGGGTTTCGGACAATGAGCAGTTCTTC | CATSDFRVSDNEQFF
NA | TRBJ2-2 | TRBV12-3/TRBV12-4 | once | TGTGCCAGCAGTCCCTGGGTGGAATCCGGGGAGCTGTTTTTT | CASSPWVESGELFF
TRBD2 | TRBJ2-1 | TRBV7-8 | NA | TGTGCCAGCAGCTTAGTCGGGGGACTAGCGGGAGGTTTCGAGCAGTTCTTC | CASSLVGGLAGGFEQFF
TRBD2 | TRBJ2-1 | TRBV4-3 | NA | TGCGCCAGCAGCCAAGTAGCGGGAGGTCACAATGAGCAGTTCTTC | CASSQVAGGHNEQFF
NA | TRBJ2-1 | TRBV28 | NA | TGTGCCAGCAGTCCTCTCCGACGTAAACTAGGCGAGCAGTTCTTC | CASSPLRRKLGEQFF
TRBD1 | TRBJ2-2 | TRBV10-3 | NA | TGTGCCACCCTAAACAGGGGGAAGAACACCGGGGAGCTGTTTTTT | CATLNRGKNTGELFF
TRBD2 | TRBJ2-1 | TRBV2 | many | TGTGCCAGCAGCCTAGCGGAACATAATGAGCAGTTCTTC | CASSLAEHNEQFF
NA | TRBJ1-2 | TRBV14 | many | TGTGCCAGCAGCCAAGACAGAGGCTATGGCTACACCTTC | CASSQDRGYGYTF
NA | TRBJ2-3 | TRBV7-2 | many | TGTGCCAGCAGCTTAGAAGGCTCCCCCGGTACGCAGTATTTT | CASSLEGSPGTQYF
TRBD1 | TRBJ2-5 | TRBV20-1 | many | TGCAGCGCCTCCAGACCGGACAGGGTGGAAGAGACCCAGTACTTC | CSASRPDRVEETQYF
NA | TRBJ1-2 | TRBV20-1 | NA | TGCAGTGCTACTAGACCGACGCCGGGGGTTAACTATGGCTACACCTTC | CSATRPTPGVNYGYTF
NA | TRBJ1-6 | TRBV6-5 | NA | TGTGCCAGCAGTTACCGACAGTATCGGAATTCACCCCTCCACTTT | CASSYRQYRNSPLHF
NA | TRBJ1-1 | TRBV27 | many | TGTGCCAGCAGTTTCTCCCGACAGATTTTGAACACTGAAGCTTTCTTT | CASSFSRQILNTEAFF
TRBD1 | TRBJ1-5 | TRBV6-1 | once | TGTGCCAGCAGTCGGACAGGGAGGCAGCCCCAGCATTTT | CASSRTGRQPQHF
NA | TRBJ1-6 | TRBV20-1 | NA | TGCAGTGCTAGAGGGAGAAGAGGCTCCTATAATTCACCCCTCCACTTT | CSARGRRGSYNSPLHF
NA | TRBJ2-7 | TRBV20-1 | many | TGCAGTGCTAGATCTCGATCCTACGAGCAGTACTTC | CSARSRSYEQYF
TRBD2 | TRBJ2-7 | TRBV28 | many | TGTGCCGGACCAAAGCGGACTAGCGGGATTTCGGGCGAGCAGTACTTC | CAGPKRTSGISGEQYF
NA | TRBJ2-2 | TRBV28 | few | TGTGCCAGCAGTCCCAACGGGAGAGGGACCGGGGAGCTGTTTTTT | CASSPNGRGTGELFF
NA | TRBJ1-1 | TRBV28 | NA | TGTGCCAGCAGTCCTCAGGACGGGGCTTTCTTT | CASSPQDGAFF
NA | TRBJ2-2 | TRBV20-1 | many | TGCAGTGCTAGAGCCCAAATTGAGGCGGCGAACACCGGGGAGCTGTTTTTT | CSARAQIEAANTGELFF
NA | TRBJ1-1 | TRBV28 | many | TGTGCCAGCAGTTTTAAACGCTCGGCTGAAGCTTTCTTT | CASSFKRSAEAFF
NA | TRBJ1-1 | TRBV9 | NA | TGTGCCAGCAGCGCCCAGGCGACGGAGGACACTGAAGCTTTCTTT | CASSAQATEDTEAFF
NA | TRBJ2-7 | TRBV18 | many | TGTGCCAGCTCGTTTCCCGGTCCCTACGAGCAGTACTTC | CASSFPGPYEQYF
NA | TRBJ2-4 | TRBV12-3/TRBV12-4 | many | TGTGCCAGCAGTTTAGGGCAGTCCGTCGTAGTTCAGTACTTC | CASSLGQSVVVQYF
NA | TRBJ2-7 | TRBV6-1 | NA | TGTGCCAGCAATGAGGCGGGCTACGAGCAGTACTTC | CASNEAGYEQYF
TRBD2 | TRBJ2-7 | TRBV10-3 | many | TGTGCCATCGAGGACCCGACCACTAGCGGAGACGAGCAGTACTTC | CAIEDPTTSGDEQYF
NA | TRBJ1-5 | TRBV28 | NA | TGTGCCAGCGTCGCGGTAAGGGGCGGAGGTCAGCCCCAGCATTTT | CASVAVRGGGQPQHF
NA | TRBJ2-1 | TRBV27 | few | TGTGCCAGCAGTCCCTTCAAGGGTAGGACCTACAATGAGCAGTTCTTC | CASSPFKGRTYNEQFF
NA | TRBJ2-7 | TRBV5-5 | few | TGTGCCAGCAGCTTGCCCAAGGGGGAGCAGTACTTC | CASSLPKGEQYF
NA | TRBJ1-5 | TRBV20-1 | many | TGCAGTGCTAGAGATCCCGGGGACAGCAATCAGCCCCAGCATTTT | CSARDPGDSNQPQHF
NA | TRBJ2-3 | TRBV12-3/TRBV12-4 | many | TGTGCCAGCAGTTTCCGCCAGGGATTCGATACGCAGTATTTT | CASSFRQGFDTQYF
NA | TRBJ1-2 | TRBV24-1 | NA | TGTGCCACCAGTGATCCGGACAGACCTCCCTACGGCTACACCTTC | CATSDPDRPPYGYTF
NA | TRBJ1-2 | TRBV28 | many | TGTGCCAGCAGCCAGGCCGGGACCGTCGTCTATGGCTACACCTTC | CASSQAGTVVYGYTF
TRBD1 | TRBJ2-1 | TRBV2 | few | TGTGCCAGCAGCCGACAGGGGGCGTCCAGCAATGAGCAGTTCTTC | CASSRQGASSNEQFF
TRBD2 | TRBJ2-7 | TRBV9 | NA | TGTGCCAGCAGCCCGCTAGCGGGAGGTTTGGTTTACGAGCAGTACTTC | CASSPLAGGLVYEQYF
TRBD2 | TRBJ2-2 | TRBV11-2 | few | TGTGCCAGCAGCTTAGTGGGCTCGGGACTAGCTAGCACCGGGGAGCTGTTTTTT | CASSLVGSGLASTGELFF
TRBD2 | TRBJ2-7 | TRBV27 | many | TGTGCCAGCAGTTTATCGAGATCTCCGGGAGGGCGGTCCGAGCAGTACTTC | CASSLSRSPGGRSEQYF
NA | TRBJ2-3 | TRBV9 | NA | TGTGCCAGCAGCGTAGGAACGGTTTTCACAGATACGCAGTATTTT | CASSVGTVFTDTQYF
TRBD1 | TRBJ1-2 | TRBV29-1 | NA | TGCAGCGTTGAAAGTCAGACAGGGCATGGACCGTATGGCTACACCTTC | CSVESQTGHGPYGYTF
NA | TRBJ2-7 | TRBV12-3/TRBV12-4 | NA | TGTGCCAGCAGTTTAGTAGGCAGCCCCTACGAGCAGTACTTC | CASSLVGSPYEQYF
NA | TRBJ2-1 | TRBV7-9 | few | TGTGCCAGCAGCTCCGCCAAGGGAAGCTCCTACAATGAGCAGTTCTTC | CASSSAKGSSYNEQFF
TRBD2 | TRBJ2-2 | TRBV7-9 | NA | TGTGCCAGCAGCTACTCCGGGACTACAAACACCGGGGAGCTGTTTTTT | CASSYSGTTNTGELFF
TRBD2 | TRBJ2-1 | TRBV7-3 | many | TGTGCCAGCAGCCTTGCTAGCGGGAGGACCTACAATGAGCAGTTCTTC | CASSLASGRTYNEQFF
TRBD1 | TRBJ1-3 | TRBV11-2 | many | TGTGCCAGCAGCTTGACAGGGTTTTCCGGAAACACCATATATTTT | CASSLTGFSGNTIYF
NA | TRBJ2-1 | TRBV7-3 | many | TGTGCCAGCAGCTCCTCGGACAGTAATGAGCAGTTCTTC | CASSSSDSNEQFF
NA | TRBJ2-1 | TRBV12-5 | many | TGTGCTAGTGGTTTGGACCGTTACAATGAGCAGTTCTTC | CASGLDRYNEQFF
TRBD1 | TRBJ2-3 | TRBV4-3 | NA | TGCGCCAGCAGCCAAGAACATCGTATCGGGACAGGGTCGGGAGATACGCAGTATTTT | CASSQEHRIGTGSGDTQYF
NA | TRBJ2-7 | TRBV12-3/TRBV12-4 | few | TGTGCCAGCACCGCGACGAACAGGGCTGCGGGGTACGAGCAGTACTTC | CASTATNRAAGYEQYF
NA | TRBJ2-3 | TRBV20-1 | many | TGCAGTGTATGGGCACCCGAACGCACAGATACGCAGTATTTT | CSVWAPERTDTQYF
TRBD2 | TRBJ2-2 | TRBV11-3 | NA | TGTGCCAGCAGCGTATCCCCTAGCGGGAGGGGGGTCGGGGAGCTGTTTTTT | CASSVSPSGRGVGELFF
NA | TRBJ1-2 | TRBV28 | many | TGTGCCAGCAGGCGGCCTGGCGGAAGTACTAACTATGGCTACACCTTC | CASRRPGGSTNYGYTF
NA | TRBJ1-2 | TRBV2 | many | TGTGCCAGCAGCCTACTAGGCGGCGGCTACACCTTC | CASSLLGGGYTF
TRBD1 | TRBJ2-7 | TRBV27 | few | TGTGCCAGCAGCCCCGGGGTAGGGGGCGAGAAGCAGTACTTC | CASSPGVGGEKQYF
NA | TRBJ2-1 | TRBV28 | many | TGTGCCAGCAAAGGGGACGGGGATGAGCAGTTCTTC | CASKGDGDEQFF